This TCR beta chain is drawn from a study of cytomegalovirus exposure and HLA in healthy donors. Study-level results: A few CMV-associated chains proved CMV antigen-specific in vitro.

Note on this clone: Its antigen is not identified.

Trimming removed 4 bases from V and 7 bases from J, with 14 bases in between. CDR3 length: 13 residues. Germline V CDR1 and CDR2: SGHRS, YFSETQ. While the first cohort had about 610 subjects, the donors belonged to the separate validation cohort of about 110 subjects. The data were produced by immunoSEQ multiplex PCR, yet TCRdb's version contains in-frame clones alone and is incomplete. This sample has approximately 70,000 clones, with 94% found just once. This chain joins TRBV5-1 and TRBJ1-2; the D gene is possibly TRBD1 (6 bases). This clonotype originated in a woman aged 18-29 years in good health and CMV-seropositive. The sample taken for sequencing was PBMCs. DNA for the CDR3: TGCGCCAGCAGCCCGGGGACACGGGTTGGCTACACCTTC. Translated: CASSPGTRVGYTF.